The 18 T cell receptor beta chains reported below all come from one sample, sequenced in a study of T-cell memory formation after mild COVID-19. Using its own MiXCR run on the 5' RACE reads, TCRdb lists one record per CDR3 protein. The repertoire has more than 150,000 distinct CDR3 sequences, more than 9% of them found once; the top ten carry approximately 3.8%. The specimen sequenced was PBMCs or a T cell subset sorted from them (not recorded which). The receptor source for this set is a man between 18 and 35 years old who had mild COVID-19 (a few samples of this study predate the infection). Cell type and time point are not known.

This clonotype was counted only a few times. The V and J genes are TRBV12-3 or TRBV12-4 and TRBJ1-1, with 7 bases that match TRBD1. This CDR3 region has 14 residues. The J segment lost 3 bases and the V segment lost 5 bases, leaving 6 bases of the junction unmatched. The CDR3 is CASSGDREHTEAFF. The CDR3, as DNA: TGTGCCAGCAGTGGTGACAGGGAACACACTGAAGCTTTCTTT.

CDR3 loop: CASSGSGQSTDTQYF. The DNA for the CDR3 is TGTGCCAGCAGCGGTAGCGGGCAGAGCACAGATACGCAGTATTTT. J is TRBJ2-3 and V is TRBV2, with 7 bases identical to TRBD2. V lost 6 bases, J lost 0 bases, and 6 bases stayed unmatched. The CDR3 loop spans 15 amino acids. The germline CDR1 and CDR2 sequences are SNHLY and FYNNEI. Based on the CDR3 plus reference TRBV2 and TRBJ2-3, the full variable domain is EPEVTQTPSHQVTQMGQEVILRCVPISNHLYFYWYRQILGQKVEFLVSFYNNEISEKSEIFDDQFSVERPDGSNFTLKIRSTKLEDSAMYFCASSGSGQSTDTQYFGPGTRLTVL.

This clonotype has a handful of counts. The V call is TRBV23-1, the J call TRBJ2-5; weak D call: TRBD2 (5 bases). TRBV23-1 is designated an ORF whose function remains uncertain. The ends were cut back, 6 bases at V and 5 bases at J, with 13 bases in the middle. The CDR3 runs to 13 residues. This CDR3 reads CASRTDFEETQYF. CDR3 nucleotide sequence: TGCGCCAGCAGGACGGACTTTGAGGAGACCCAGTACTTC.

This clonotype has more than one count but fewer than ten. The chain has TRBV6-1 and TRBJ1-1, with TRBD1 identical over 7 bases. CDR1 and CDR2 (germline): MNHNS, SASEGT. V lost 5 bases, J lost 3 bases, and 6 bases stayed unmatched. The CDR3 is 14 residues long. CDR3 nucleotide sequence: TGTGCCAGCAGTCAAGACAGGGCAGACACTGAAGCTTTCTTT. Translated: CASSQDRADTEAFF.

The chain carries TRBV18 and TRBJ2-2; no clear D gene. CDR3 size: 15 residues. Germline loops: CDR1 KGHSH, CDR2 LQKENI. Deletions cut 3 bases from V and 0 bases from J, with 8 bases between. CDR3 nucleotide sequence: TGTGCCAGCTCACCGGGTCCGGCGAACACCGGGGAGCTGTTTTTT. Protein sequence: CASSPGPANTGELFF.

V and J are TRBV9 and TRBJ1-6; 7 bases line up with TRBD1. V gave up 5 bases and J gave up 5 bases; unmatched junction bases: 10. The CDR3 contains 16 residues. The germline V gene has CDR1 SGDLS and CDR2 YYNGEE. The CDR3 region has the DNA TGTGCCAGCAGTTCGAACAGGGGAGTCAATAATTCACCCCTCCACTTT. It is translated as CASSSNRGVNNSPLHF.

This clonotype was detected only a few times. The rearrangement uses TRBV7-6 and TRBJ2-7; TRBD2 matches 8 bases. The V segment lost 5 bases and the J segment 4 bases; nucleotides outside the gene matches: 16. Germline V gene data show CDR1 as SGHVS and CDR2 as FNYEAQ. This CDR3 spans 17 amino acids. CDR3 bases: TGTGCCAGCAGCCCCCCTTGGGGTAGCGGGGCCGAATACGAGCAGTACTTC. Amino acid sequence: CASSPPWGSGAEYEQYF.

The V gene is TRBV2, the J gene TRBJ2-2, with 7 bases identical to TRBD1. There are 14 residues in the CDR3. The junction had 9 bases not matched to a gene; V was cut back by 7 bases and J by 7 bases. Germline assignment: CDR1 SNHLY and CDR2 FYNNEI. For the CDR3, the DNA is TGTGCCAGCAATTGGGAACAGGGGCTCGGGGAGCTGTTTTTT. Protein product: CASNWEQGLGELFF.

The chain uses TRBV3-1 and TRBJ1-1; unclear D gene. CDR3 size: 13 residues. Germline CDR1 LGHDT, CDR2 YNNKEL (reference sequence). Trimming took off 1 base at V and 6 bases at J, with 9 bases between the two ends. CDR3 in amino acids: CASSQAIGAEAFF. For the CDR3, the DNA is TGTGCCAGCAGCCAAGCCATTGGAGCTGAAGCTTTCTTT. Full variable domain (outside the CDR3, taken from reference TRBV3-1 and TRBJ1-1): DTAVSQTPKYLVTQMGNDKSIKCEQNLGHDTMYWYKQDSKKFLKIMFSYNNKELIINETVPNRFSPKSPDKAHLNLHINSLELGDSAVYFCASSQAIGAEAFFGQGTRLTVV.

This clonotype showed up just a few times. This chain joins TRBV24-1 and TRBJ2-3; 13 bases match TRBD2. Germline trimming cut 4 bases from V and 4 bases from J; bases unmatched to any gene: 4. The length of the CDR3 is 16 residues. Germline V gene lookup returns CDR1 KGHDR and CDR2 SFDVKD. Here the CDR3 reads CATSDTLAGGPDTQYF. CDR3 in DNA: TGTGCCACCAGTGACACACTAGCGGGGGGGCCAGATACGCAGTATTTT.

This chain connects TRBV12-3 or TRBV12-4 to TRBJ2-2; 8 positions match TRBD1. The CDR3 has 14 residues. Losses at the gene ends were 7 bases for V and 6 bases for J; bases not matched to a gene: 7. As DNA, the CDR3 is TGTGCCAGCACCTGGACAGGGCGGCCCGGGGAGCTGTTTTTT. Translating gives CASTWTGRPGELFF.

J is TRBJ2-4 and V is TRBV10-3, with D hard to call. The CDR3 runs to 13 residues. CDR1 and CDR2 from the germline V gene are ENHRY and SYGVKD. The V end was cut by 2 bases, the J end by 6 bases, with 8 bases between. The CDR3 DNA sequence: TGTGCCATCAGTGAGGGAAACAGAAACATTCAGTACTTC. Its translation: CAISEGNRNIQYF.

This clonotype appeared a few times. The chain links TRBV5-1 to TRBJ1-2; weak D call: TRBD1 (5 bases). The germline V and J ends were trimmed by 5 bases and 4 bases, with 15 bases remaining between them. CDR1 SGHRS and CDR2 YFSETQ come from the germline V gene. The CDR3 sequence is 14 residues long. In nucleotides, the CDR3 is TGCGCCAGCAGGCGCGAAAGGGGCTCCTATGGCTACACCTTC. Residues: CASRRERGSYGYTF.

This rearrangement joins TRBV6-2 or TRBV6-3 to TRBJ1-5, with TRBD1 matching 12 bases. In germline, CDR1 is MNHEY, CDR2 SVGEGT. With V trimmed by 9 bases and J by 7 bases, 16 bases remained unmatched. The CDR3 is 17 residues long. The CDR3 here is CASTNYRDRGHGQPQHF. The CDR3 nucleotides read TGTGCCAGTACGAACTACCGGGACAGGGGGCATGGACAGCCCCAGCATTTT.

This clonotype occurred many times. This chain joins TRBV5-1 and TRBJ1-6, with 9 bases fitting TRBD1. Trimming at V came to 4 bases and at J to 9 bases, leaving 5 bases not matched to a gene. There are 14 residues in the CDR3. CDR1 is SGHRS, CDR2 YFSETQ, per germline. In nucleotides, the CDR3 is TGCGCCAGCAGCCCGGACAGGGGCGGTTCACCCCTCCACTTT. This translates into CASSPDRGGSPLHF.

A few counts support this clonotype. The rearrangement uses TRBV5-5 and TRBJ2-7; 10 positions match TRBD1. This CDR3 region has 16 residues. Losses at the gene ends were 0 bases for V and 5 bases for J; bases not matched to a gene: 8. Germline values: CDR1 SGHKS, CDR2 YYEKEE (reference sequence). CDR3 sequence reads: CASSLGVGQGRNEQYV. In DNA, the CDR3 is TGTGCCAGCAGCTTGGGGGTGGGACAGGGGAGGAACGAGCAGTACGTC.

V is TRBV4-3 and J is TRBJ2-2; no reliable D call. Germline V gives CDR1 LGHNA, CDR2 YSLEER. The ends were cut back, 0 bases at V and 4 bases at J, with 6 bases in the middle. The length of the CDR3 is 14 residues. The CDR3 spells CASSQDRVTGELFF. CDR3 sequence (DNA): TGCGCCAGCAGCCAAGATCGGGTCACCGGGGAGCTGTTTTTT.

This clonotype appeared many times. The rearrangement uses TRBV7-9 and TRBJ2-5; D unclear. V lost 6 bases, J lost 0 bases, and 14 bases lay in between. CDR3 size: 15 residues. Germline values: CDR1 SEHNR, CDR2 FQNEAQ (reference sequence). This CDR3 is CASRLLGYDQETQYF. CDR3 bases: TGTGCCAGCAGACTACTCGGGTATGACCAAGAGACCCAGTACTTC.